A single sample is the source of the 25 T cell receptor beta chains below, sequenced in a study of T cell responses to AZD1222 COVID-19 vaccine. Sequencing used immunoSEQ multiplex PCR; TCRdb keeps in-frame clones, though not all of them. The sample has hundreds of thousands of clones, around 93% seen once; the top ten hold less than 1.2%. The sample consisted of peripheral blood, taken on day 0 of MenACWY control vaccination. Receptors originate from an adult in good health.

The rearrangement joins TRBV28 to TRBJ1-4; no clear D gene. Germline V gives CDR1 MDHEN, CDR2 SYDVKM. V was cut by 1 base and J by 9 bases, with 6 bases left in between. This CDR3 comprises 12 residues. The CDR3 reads CASSLLGKKLFF. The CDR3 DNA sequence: TGTGCCAGCAGTTTATTGGGGAAAAAACTGTTTTTT. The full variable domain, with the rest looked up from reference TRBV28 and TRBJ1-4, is DVKVTQSSRYLVKRTGEKVFLECVQDMDHENMFWYRQDPGLGLRLIYFSYDVKMKEKGDIPEGYSVSREKKERFSLILESASTNQTSMYLCASSLLGKKLFFGSGTQLSVL.

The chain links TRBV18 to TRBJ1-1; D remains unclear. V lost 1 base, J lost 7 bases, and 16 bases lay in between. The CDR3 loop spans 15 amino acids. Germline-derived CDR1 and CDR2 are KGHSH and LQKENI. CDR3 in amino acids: CASSPRKERTSEAFF. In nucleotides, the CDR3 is TGTGCCAGCTCACCACGCAAGGAACGAACTAGTGAAGCTTTCTTT. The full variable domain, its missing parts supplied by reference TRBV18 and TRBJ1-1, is NAGVMQNPRHLVRRRGQEARLRCSPMKGHSHVYWYRQLPEEGLKFMVYLQKENIIDESGMPKERFSAEFPKEGPSILRIQQVVRGDSAAYFCASSPRKERTSEAFFGQGTRLTVV.

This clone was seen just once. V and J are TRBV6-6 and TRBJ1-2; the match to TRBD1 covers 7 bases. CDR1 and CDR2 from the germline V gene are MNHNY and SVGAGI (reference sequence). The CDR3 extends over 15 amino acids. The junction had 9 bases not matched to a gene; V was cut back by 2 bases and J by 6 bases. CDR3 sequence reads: CASSYEEGAQDGYTF. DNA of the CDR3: TGTGCCAGCAGTTACGAGGAGGGGGCGCAGGATGGCTACACCTTC.

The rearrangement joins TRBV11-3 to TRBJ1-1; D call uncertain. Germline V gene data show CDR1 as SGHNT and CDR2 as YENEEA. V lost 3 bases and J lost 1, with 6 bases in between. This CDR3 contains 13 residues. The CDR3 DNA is TGTGCCAGCAGCTTTAACGGGAACACTGAAGCTTTCTTT. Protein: CASSFNGNTEAFF.

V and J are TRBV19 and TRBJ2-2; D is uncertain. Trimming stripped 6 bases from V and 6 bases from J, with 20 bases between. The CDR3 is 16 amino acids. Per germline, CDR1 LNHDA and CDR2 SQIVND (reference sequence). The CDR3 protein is CASSRGWASEAGELFF. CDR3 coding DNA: TGTGCCAGTAGCAGAGGCTGGGCATCTGAAGCCGGGGAGCTGTTTTTT. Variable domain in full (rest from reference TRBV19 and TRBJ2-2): DGGITQSPKYLFRKEGQNVTLSCEQNLNHDAMYWYRQDPGQGLRLIYYSQIVNDFQKGDIAEGYSVSREKKESFPLTVTSAQKNPTAFYLCASSRGWASEAGELFFGEGSRLTVL.

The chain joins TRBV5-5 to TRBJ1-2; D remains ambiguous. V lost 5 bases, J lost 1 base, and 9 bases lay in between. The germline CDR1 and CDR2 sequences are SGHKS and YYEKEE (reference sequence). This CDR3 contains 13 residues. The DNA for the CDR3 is TGTGCCAGCAGTTTAGGCAATAACTATGGCTACACCTTC. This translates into CASSLGNNYGYTF.

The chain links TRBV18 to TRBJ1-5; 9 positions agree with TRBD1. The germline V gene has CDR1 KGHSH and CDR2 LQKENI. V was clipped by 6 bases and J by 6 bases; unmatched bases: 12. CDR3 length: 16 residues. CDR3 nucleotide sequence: TGTGCCAGCTCCCAAATCCGGACAGGGGAGAGTCAGCCCCAGCATTTT. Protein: CASSQIRTGESQPQHF.

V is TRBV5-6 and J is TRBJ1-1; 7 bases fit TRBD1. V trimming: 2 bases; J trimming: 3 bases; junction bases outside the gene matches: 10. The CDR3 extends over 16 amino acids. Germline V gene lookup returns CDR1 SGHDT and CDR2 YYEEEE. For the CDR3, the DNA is TGTGCCAGCAGCTTATACCAGGGGGAGGTGTACACTGAAGCTTTCTTT. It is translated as CASSLYQGEVYTEAFF.

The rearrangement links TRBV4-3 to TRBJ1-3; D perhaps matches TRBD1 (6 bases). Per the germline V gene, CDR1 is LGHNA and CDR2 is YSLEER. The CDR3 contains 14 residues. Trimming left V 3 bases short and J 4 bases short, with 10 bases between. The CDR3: CASSHQGKGNTIYF. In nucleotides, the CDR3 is TGCGCCAGCAGCCATCAGGGGAAGGGAAACACCATATATTTT.

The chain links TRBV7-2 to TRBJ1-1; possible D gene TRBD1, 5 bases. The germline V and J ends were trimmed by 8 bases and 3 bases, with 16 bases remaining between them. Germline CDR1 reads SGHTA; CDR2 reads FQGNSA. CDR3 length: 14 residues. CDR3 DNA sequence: TGTGCCAGCTGTTTGGGGGGTTACGACACTGAAGCTTTCTTT. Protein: CASCLGGYDTEAFF.

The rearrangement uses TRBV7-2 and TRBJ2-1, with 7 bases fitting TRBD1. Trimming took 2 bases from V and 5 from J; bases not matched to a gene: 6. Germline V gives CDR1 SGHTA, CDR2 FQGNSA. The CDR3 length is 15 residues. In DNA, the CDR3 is TGTGCCAGCAGCTTATTAAGGACAGGACACAATGAGCAGTTCTTC. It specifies CASSLLRTGHNEQFF.

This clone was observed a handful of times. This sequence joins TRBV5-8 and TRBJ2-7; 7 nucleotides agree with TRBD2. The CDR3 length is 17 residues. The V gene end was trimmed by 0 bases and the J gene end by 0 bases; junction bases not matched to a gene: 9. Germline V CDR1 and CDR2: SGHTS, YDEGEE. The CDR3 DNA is TGTGCCAGCAGCTTGGCCCTCGGGGGGTTGAGCTCCTACGAGCAGTACTTC. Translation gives CASSLALGGLSSYEQYF. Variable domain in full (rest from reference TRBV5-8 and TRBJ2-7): EAGVTQSPTHLIKTRGQQATLRCSPISGHTSVYWYQQALGLGLQFLLWYDEGEERNRGNFPPRFSGRQFPNYSSELNVNALELEDSALYLCASSLALGGLSSYEQYFGPGTRLTVT.

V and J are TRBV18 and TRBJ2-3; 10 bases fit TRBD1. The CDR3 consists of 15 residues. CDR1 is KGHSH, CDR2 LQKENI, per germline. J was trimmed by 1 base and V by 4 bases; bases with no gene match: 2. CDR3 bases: TGTGCCAGCTCACGAGGGACAGGGGGCACAGATACGCAGTATTTT. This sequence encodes CASSRGTGGTDTQYF.

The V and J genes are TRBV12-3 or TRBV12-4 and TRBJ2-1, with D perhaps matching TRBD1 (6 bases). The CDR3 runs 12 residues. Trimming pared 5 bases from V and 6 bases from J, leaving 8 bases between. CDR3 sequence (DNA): TGTGCCAGCAGTCCGGACAGCAATGAGCAGTTCTTC. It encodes CASSPDSNEQFF.

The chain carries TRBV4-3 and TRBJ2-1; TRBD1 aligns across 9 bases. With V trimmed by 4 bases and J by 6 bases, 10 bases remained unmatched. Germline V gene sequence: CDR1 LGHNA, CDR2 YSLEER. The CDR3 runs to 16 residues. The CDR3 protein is CASSPQVLTGGNEQFF. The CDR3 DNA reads TGCGCCAGCAGCCCACAAGTCTTGACAGGGGGCAATGAGCAGTTCTTC.

CDR3 loop: CASSIAQGESPLHF. Written as DNA, the CDR3 is TGTGCCAGTAGTATTGCACAGGGGGAATCACCCCTCCACTTT. This chain joins TRBV19 and TRBJ1-6; 8 nucleotides match TRBD1. CDR1 and CDR2 from the germline V gene are LNHDA and SQIVND (reference sequence). The CDR3 loop spans 14 amino acids. V lost 3 bases, J lost 10 bases, and 5 bases stayed unmatched.

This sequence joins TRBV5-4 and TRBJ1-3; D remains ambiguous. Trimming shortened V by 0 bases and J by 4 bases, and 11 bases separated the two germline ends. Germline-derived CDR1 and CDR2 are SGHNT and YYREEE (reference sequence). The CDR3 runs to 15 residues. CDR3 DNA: TGTGCCAGCAGCTTGGACGTTGGAAAGGGAAACACCATATATTTT. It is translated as CASSLDVGKGNTIYF.

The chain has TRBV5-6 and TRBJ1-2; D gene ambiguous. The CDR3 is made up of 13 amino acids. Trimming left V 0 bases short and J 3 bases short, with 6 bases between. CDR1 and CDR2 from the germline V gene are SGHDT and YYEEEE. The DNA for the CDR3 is TGTGCCAGCAGCTTGGTCGGTGACTATGGCTACACCTTC. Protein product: CASSLVGDYGYTF.

The DNA of the CDR3 is TGTGCCAGCAGTGAAAATCGGAGGGAGCATCAGCCCCAGCATTTT. Amino acids: CASSENRREHQPQHF. The V call is TRBV6-1, the J call TRBJ1-5; D gene ambiguous. This CDR3 has 15 amino acids. From germline, CDR1 is MNHNS and CDR2 SASEGT. V lost 2 bases, J lost 5 bases, and 13 bases lay in between.

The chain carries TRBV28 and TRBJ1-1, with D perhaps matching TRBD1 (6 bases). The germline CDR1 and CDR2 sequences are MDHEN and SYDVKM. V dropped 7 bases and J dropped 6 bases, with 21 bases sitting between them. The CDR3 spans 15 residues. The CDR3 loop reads CASNTLGRGAAEAFF. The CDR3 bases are TGTGCCAGCAACACCCTCGGCAGGGGCGCAGCTGAAGCTTTCTTT.

In DNA, the CDR3 is TGTGCCAGCACCCACGCCGGGACTCTAACCGGGGAGCTGTTTTTT. Translating gives CASTHAGTLTGELFF. The chain has TRBV7-8 and TRBJ2-2; D possibly corresponds to TRBD2 (6 bases). V was pared by 7 bases and J by 5 bases, with 17 bases between. CDR1 and CDR2 from the germline V gene are SGHVS and FQNEAQ. The CDR3 loop spans 15 amino acids.

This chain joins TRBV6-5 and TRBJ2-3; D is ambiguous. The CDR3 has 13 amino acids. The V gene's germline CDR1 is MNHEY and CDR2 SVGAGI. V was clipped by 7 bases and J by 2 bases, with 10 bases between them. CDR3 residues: CASTPTLTDTQYF. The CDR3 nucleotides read TGTGCCAGCACTCCGACGCTCACAGATACGCAGTATTTT.

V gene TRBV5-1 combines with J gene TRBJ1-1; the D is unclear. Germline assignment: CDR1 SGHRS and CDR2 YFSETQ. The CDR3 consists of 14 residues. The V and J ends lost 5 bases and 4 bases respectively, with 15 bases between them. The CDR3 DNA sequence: TGCGCCAGCAGAGTAGGCAGCTCAATCACTGAAGCTTTCTTT. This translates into CASRVGSSITEAFF.

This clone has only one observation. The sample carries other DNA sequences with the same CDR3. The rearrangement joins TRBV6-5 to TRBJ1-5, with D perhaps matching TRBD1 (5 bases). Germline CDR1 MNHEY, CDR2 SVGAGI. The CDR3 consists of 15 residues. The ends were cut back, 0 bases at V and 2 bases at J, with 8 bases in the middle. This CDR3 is CASSYSGQGNQPQHF. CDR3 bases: TGTGCCAGCAGTTACTCAGGACAAGGCAATCAGCCCCAGCATTTT.

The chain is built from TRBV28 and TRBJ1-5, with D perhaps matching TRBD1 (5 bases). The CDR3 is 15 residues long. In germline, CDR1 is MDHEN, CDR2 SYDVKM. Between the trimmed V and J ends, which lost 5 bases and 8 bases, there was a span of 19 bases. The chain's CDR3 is CASSLLPGLRKPQHF. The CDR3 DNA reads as TGTGCCAGCAGTCTCCTACCGGGACTGAGGAAGCCCCAGCATTTT.